This TCR beta chain was sequenced for a study of CD4 T cells in relation to SARS-CoV-2 and coronaviruses. This CDR3 has 13 amino acids. The V gene's germline CDR1 is ENHRY and CDR2 SYGVKD. With regard to this clone: Antigen unknown. The germline gene is not matched at one end of the junction; a read error may be the cause.

TCRdb's table, derived via immunoSEQ multiplex PCR, lists solely in-frame clones and lacks some. The table has over 35,000 clones, 60% to 80% seen once. Cryopreserved PBMCs were CD4-enriched, then split into naive and memory cells. For around ten days, around 10^5 sorted CD4+ cells grew with T cell-depleted PBMCs and CEF. The rearrangement uses TRBV10-3 and TRBJ2-5, with D perhaps being TRBD1 or TRBD2 (5 bases each). This clonotype was sampled from an adult with COVID-19. Sequenced material: memory CD4+ T cells from PBMCs, cultured in vitro. CDR3 DNA: TGTGCCATCGGCCGGGACCCAAGAGAGGCCCAGTACTTC. Translated: CAIGRDPREAQYF.